The sequence of this T cell receptor beta chain was determined in a study of blood T cell repertoires in COVID-19 (dated by TCRdb to the early 2020s). About the study as a whole: Collaborator samples came from the United States, Italy and Spain and covered acute and convalescent phases of COVID-19. The repertoires were released in a freely available public database meant as a resource for research on the immune response to SARS-CoV-2. Where HLA class I and class II types were available, the types were taken from metadata supplied by the sample provider, not from assay-based typing. The material from the prospective study consisted of cDNA or gDNA derived from T cells, B-cell-depleted T cells, or PBMCs. The dataset comprised deeply sampled blood TCRbeta repertoires from subjects exposed to, actively infected with, or recovered from COVID-19. Samples came from the ongoing ImmuneRACE study (first 160 participants) plus 1,254 subjects from 6 global collaborators. Nearly every sample came with metadata listing a de-identified subject ID, COVID-19 status, age in years and sex. Results and caveats for the whole study, not just this receptor: How much clinical and demographic metadata was included differed by source and by participant, and the metadata was provided uncurated.

About this clone: It has no known antigen specificity. Per-base quality was not reported, and no clone a single base away is much larger than it.

From a lookup of the germline V gene (reference sequence), CDR1 and CDR2 are LNHDA and SQIVND. V loses 4 bases of germline sequence and J loses 0 bases, and the interval between the two ends is 19 bases. The CDR3 spans 18 residues, from the cysteine through the phenylalanine. Only the CDR3 portion is preserved as DNA: 54 bases, with reading frame beginning at the first base. Collaborating institutions collected whole blood in K2EDTA tubes following their own protocols. For TCRbeta analysis, collaborators shipped samples as frozen whole blood, isolated PBMCs, or DNA extracted from either of those sample types. TCRbeta CDR3 regions were amplified from genomic DNA by means of the immunoSEQ Assay, a bias-controlled multiplex PCR. Turning to the authors' computational methods: The number of nucleated cells in each sample was estimated from the amplification of reference gene primers within the assay. To quantify the absolute abundance of each unique TCRbeta CDR3 rearrangement, sequence reads were collapsed and filtered. For each sample, productive Simpson clonality was calculated by taking the square root of Simpson's diversity index across productive rearrangements. TCRdb obtained this table from immuneACCESS and retained in-frame rearrangements with V and J assigned. These tables miss some clones; where compared with another copy, unresolved V genes account for less than half of the shortfall, and the remainder is unexplained. From that table come the V and J calls and clone size; the DNA was used to work out D and trimming. Present in this sample are 75,000 to 95,000 clones, 88% of which were seen just once. 5% to 6.5% of the sample rests with the top ten.

The sequence is built from TRBV19 and TRBJ1-5, with TRBD1 tentatively as D gene (6 bases match). Sample: peripheral blood. This TCR was sampled from a man between 50 and 59 years old with active COVID-19. CDR3 region: CASSRGQGTSYSNQPQHF. The nucleotide sequence reads TGTGCCAGTAGTAGAGGCCAGGGGACGTCCTATAGCAATCAGCCCCAGCATTTT. Reference TRBV19 and TRBJ1-5 proteins supply the regions before and after the CDR3; the full variable domain is: DGGITQSPKYLFRKEGQNVTLSCEQNLNHDAMYWYRQDPGQGLRLIYYSQIVNDFQKGDIAEGYSVSREKKESFPLTVTSAQKNPTAFYLCASSRGQGTSYSNQPQHFGDGTRLSIL.